These 20 T cell receptor beta chains were sequenced from one sample in a study of early T cells in non-severe SARS-CoV-2 infection. TCRdb fed the 5' RACE reads into MiXCR, producing one record per CDR3 protein. The sample gives more than 35,000 distinct CDR3 sequences, under 8% of which show up once; less than 6% is in the top ten. Material for sequencing was whole blood. The receptors here all came from an adult who was a healthcare worker with PCR-confirmed SARS-CoV-2 infection or an uninfected control (not recorded which).

V is TRBV27 and J is TRBJ2-1, with D maybe TRBD2 (5 bases). This CDR3 spans 12 amino acids. Germline V gene sequence: CDR1 MNHEY, CDR2 SMNVEV (reference sequence). Deletions cut 6 bases from V and 10 bases from J, with 13 bases between. This CDR3 is CASRRGWEEQFF. The DNA of the CDR3 is TGTGCCAGCAGACGGGGATGGGAAGAGCAGTTCTTC.

In this sample, this clonotype turned up many times. V and J are TRBV6-5 and TRBJ2-7; 9 positions match TRBD2. Trimming at V came to 2 bases and at J to 9 bases, leaving 11 bases not matched to a gene. The CDR3 extends over 15 amino acids. CDR1 is MNHEY and CDR2 is SVGAGI in the germline V gene. The CDR3 loop is CASSYQTSGPVGQYF. In nucleotides, the CDR3 is TGTGCCAGCAGTTACCAGACTAGCGGACCCGTTGGGCAGTACTTC.

Many counts were recorded for this clonotype. The chain links TRBV4-1 to TRBJ2-3; D ambiguous. V gave up 0 bases and J gave up 1 base, with 5 bases separating them. This CDR3 has 14 amino acids. Per germline, CDR1 MGHRA and CDR2 YSYEKL. The chain's CDR3 is CASSQDTGTDTQYF. The CDR3 DNA sequence: TGCGCCAGCAGCCAAGATACCGGCACAGATACGCAGTATTTT.

In this sample, this clonotype turned up many times. The CDR3 nucleotides are TGTGCCAGCAGCTTAACGGTAAGAGATGAGCAGTTCTTC. Its translation: CASSLTVRDEQFF. The chain carries TRBV7-3 and TRBJ2-1, with D uncertain. The CDR3 loop spans 13 amino acids. Germline V gives CDR1 SGHTA, CDR2 FQGTGA. V gave up 0 bases and J gave up 8 bases, with 8 bases separating them.

Relative to its sample, this clonotype is medium-sized. The chain links TRBV5-6 to TRBJ2-1; D is undetermined. Trimming cost V 5 bases and J 0 bases, with 12 bases left between them. From germline, CDR1 is SGHDT and CDR2 YYEEEE. The CDR3 has 15 residues. CDR3 loop: CASSPGTLSYNEQFF. The CDR3 coding sequence is TGTGCCAGCAGTCCCGGAACCCTCTCCTACAATGAGCAGTTCTTC.

This clonotype was seen many times. The chain has TRBV6-5 and TRBJ2-2; D is uncertain. The CDR3 is made up of 14 amino acids. Looked up from germline, CDR1 is MNHEY and CDR2 is SVGAGI. V shed 4 bases and J shed 5 bases, with 11 bases lying between them. CDR3 sequence (DNA): TGTGCCAGCAGTTCCCAATATACAACCGGGGAGCTGTTTTTT. Encoded protein: CASSSQYTTGELFF.

Many counts were recorded for this clonotype. The chain couples TRBV7-2 to TRBJ2-5; 9 positions agree with TRBD1. V was pared by 5 bases and J by 5 bases, with 6 bases of the junction left unmatched. Germline V gene data show CDR1 as SGHTA and CDR2 as FQGNSA. The CDR3 runs 14 residues. The chain's CDR3 is CASSLAGTGETQYF. CDR3 DNA: TGTGCCAGCAGCCTGGCCGGGACAGGGGAGACCCAGTACTTC. Supplemented by reference TRBV7-2 and TRBJ2-5, the full variable domain reads GAGVSQSPSNKVTEKGKDVELRCDPISGHTALYWYRQSLGQGLEFLIYFQGNSAPDKSGLPSDRFSAERTGGSVSTLTIQRTQQEDSAVYLCASSLAGTGETQYFGPGTRLLVL.

This clonotype was found a few times. V is TRBV20-1 and J is TRBJ1-1; possible D gene TRBD1, 6 bases. The CDR3 length is 14 residues. The V gene lost 3 bases and the J gene lost 6 bases, with 17 bases spanning the gap. Germline loops: CDR1 DFQATT, CDR2 SNEGSKA (reference sequence). CDR3 bases: TGCAGTGCTAGCAACATGGCAGGGGTGGCTGAAGCTTTCTTT. Its translation: CSASNMAGVAEAFF.

Many counts were recorded for this clonotype. J is TRBJ2-7 and V is TRBV2, with D possibly being TRBD1 (6 bases). The CDR3 runs to 15 residues. CDR1 and CDR2 (germline): SNHLY, FYNNEI. Trimming removed 4 bases at V and 3 bases at J, with 16 bases between. This chain's CDR3 is CASSVSPTGYYEQYF. The CDR3 DNA sequence: TGTGCCAGCAGTGTATCTCCCACAGGGTACTACGAGCAGTACTTC. The whole variable domain, remainder taken from reference TRBV2 and TRBJ2-7, is EPEVTQTPSHQVTQMGQEVILRCVPISNHLYFYWYRQILGQKVEFLVSFYNNEISEKSEIFDDQFSVERPDGSNFTLKIRSTKLEDSAMYFCASSVSPTGYYEQYFGPGTRLTVT.

The chain has TRBV11-2 and TRBJ2-1; 11 bases are a match to TRBD2. The J segment lost 5 bases and the V segment lost 1 base, leaving 7 bases of the junction unmatched. Germline CDR1 is SGHAT and CDR2 is FQNNGV. The CDR3 consists of 17 residues. The CDR3 DNA reads as TGTGCCAGCAGCTTAGGGGCCGGGACTAGCGGAAACAATGAGCAGTTCTTC. It specifies CASSLGAGTSGNNEQFF.

This clonotype came up many times. J is TRBJ2-1 and V is TRBV20-1; the match to TRBD2 covers 7 bases. Germline loops: CDR1 DFQATT, CDR2 SNEGSKA (reference sequence). V lost 0 bases to trimming and J lost 1 base; unmatched junction nucleotides: 9. The length of the CDR3 is 17 residues. The CDR3 region has the DNA TGCAGTGCTAGAGATGAGGCGGGAGCTAATTCCTACAATGAGCAGTTCTTC. It codes for CSARDEAGANSYNEQFF.

This clonotype was seen ten or more times. The chain carries TRBV2 and TRBJ2-7; no clear D gene. The CDR3 runs 15 residues. CDR1 is SNHLY and CDR2 is FYNNEI in the germline V gene. V was pared by 2 bases and J by 2 bases, with 13 bases between. The CDR3 nucleotides are TGTGCCAGCAGTGAATCGGCAGCTACAACCTACGAGCAGTACTTC. It encodes CASSESAATTYEQYF. Supplemented by reference TRBV2 and TRBJ2-7, the full variable domain reads EPEVTQTPSHQVTQMGQEVILRCVPISNHLYFYWYRQILGQKVEFLVSFYNNEISEKSEIFDDQFSVERPDGSNFTLKIRSTKLEDSAMYFCASSESAATTYEQYFGPGTRLTVT.

There are many counts of this clonotype. The chain has TRBV11-2 and TRBJ2-1; D call uncertain. V lost 1 base and J lost 10, with 11 bases in between. The germline V gene has CDR1 SGHAT and CDR2 FQNNGV. The CDR3 has 13 amino acids. The CDR3 loop is CASSLAARSEQFF. The CDR3 DNA reads TGTGCCAGCAGCTTAGCTGCTAGATCCGAGCAGTTCTTC.

The rearrangement joins TRBV5-1 to TRBJ2-1, with TRBD2 identical over 10 bases. The junction had 7 bases not matched to a gene; V was cut back by 3 bases and J by 7 bases. Germline values: CDR1 SGHRS, CDR2 YFSETQ. The CDR3 is 15 residues long. CDR3 residues: CASSSLAGGLNEQFF. The DNA of the CDR3 is TGCGCCAGCAGCTCATTAGCGGGAGGTTTAAATGAGCAGTTCTTC.

This clonotype was observed at least ten times. V gene TRBV28 combines with J gene TRBJ1-2; D is undetermined. Germline V lookup: CDR1 MDHEN, CDR2 SYDVKM. V gave up 7 bases and J gave up 4 bases, with 13 bases separating them. This CDR3 comprises 13 residues. The CDR3 DNA is TGTGCCAGCACTCAGATACCCATCTATGGCTACACCTTC. It is translated as CASTQIPIYGYTF.

This clonotype has at least ten counts. V is TRBV20-1 and J is TRBJ2-7, with 13 bases matching TRBD2. The CDR3 covers 17 residues. The V gene's germline CDR1 is DFQATT and CDR2 SNEGSKA (reference sequence). Trimming at V came to 1 base and at J to 0 bases, leaving 6 bases not matched to a gene. The CDR3 sequence is CSARAPGLAGSSYEQYF. In nucleotides, the CDR3 is TGCAGTGCTAGAGCCCCGGGACTAGCGGGAAGCTCCTACGAGCAGTACTTC.

This clonotype was observed a handful of times. The CDR3 DNA sequence: TGCAGTGCCCACCCCAGCGGGAGGGCGGGAGATACGCAGTATTTT. Translating it yields CSAHPSGRAGDTQYF. The gene calls are TRBV20-1 and TRBJ2-3, with 10 bases lining up with TRBD2. Trimming cost V 6 bases and J 5 bases; bases outside gene matches: 11. The CDR3 covers 15 residues. CDR1 is DFQATT and CDR2 is SNEGSKA in the germline V gene (reference sequence).

This clonotype was detected a few times. The rearrangement uses TRBV20-1 and TRBJ2-7, with 7 bases aligning to TRBD2. Per germline, CDR1 DFQATT and CDR2 SNEGSKA (reference sequence). The CDR3 totals 13 residues. V shed 1 base, J shed 6 bases, and the junction held 6 bases outside the gene matches. CDR3 loop: CSARGPRGVEQYF. The CDR3 nucleotides are TGCAGTGCTAGAGGCCCTCGGGGGGTCGAGCAGTACTTC.

This clonotype was recorded many times. V is TRBV4-1 and J is TRBJ1-5; D unclear. Looked up from germline, CDR1 is MGHRA and CDR2 is YSYEKL. V lost 1 base, J lost 6 bases, and 13 bases lay in between. CDR3 length: 15 amino acids. The DNA of the CDR3 is TGCGCCAGCAGCCAAGTTGTGGGGTTTCTTCAGCCCCAGCATTTT. Amino acid sequence: CASSQVVGFLQPQHF.

This clonotype was recorded many times. V gene TRBV6-6 combines with J gene TRBJ2-3; D unresolved. The CDR3 spans 11 residues. CDR1 and CDR2 (germline): MNHNY, SVGAGI (reference sequence). Deletions cut 9 bases from V and 9 bases from J, with 13 bases between. The DNA for the CDR3 is TGTGCCAGTTGGGCCGGGTGGACGCAGTATTTT. This translates into CASWAGWTQYF.